Listed below are T cell receptor beta chains from one sample, sequenced in a study of a mutant IDH1 vaccine in newly diagnosed glioma. Profiled with immunoSEQ multiplex PCR; TCRdb holds only in-frame clones, not every one. The data contain approximately 11,000 clones, about 91% of them singletons. Antigen specificity for these receptors is unknown. This material consisted of PBMCs, taken from a glioma patient whose treatment included an IDH1 peptide vaccine. These receptors originate from a middle-aged woman with glioma. Some clones in this sample may be carry-over from other donors' samples. Each CDR3 is given with its conserved first and last residue. Each record gives: CDR3 protein, V gene, D gene, J gene. A D gene is named only where the DNA matches it firmly.

cdr3_aa: CASSLDYTGTYEQYF; v_call: TRBV5-1; d_call: NA; j_call: TRBJ2-7
cdr3_aa: CASSDPGTANTGELFF; v_call: TRBV25-1; d_call: TRBD1; j_call: TRBJ2-2
cdr3_aa: CSASEVSYTF; v_call: TRBV20-1; d_call: NA; j_call: TRBJ1-2
cdr3_aa: CASSPRAFGYEQYF; v_call: TRBV25-1; d_call: NA; j_call: TRBJ2-7
cdr3_aa: CASSLINRDEQFF; v_call: TRBV7-9; d_call: NA; j_call: TRBJ2-1
cdr3_aa: CSVETPSGYEQYF; v_call: TRBV29-1; d_call: NA; j_call: TRBJ2-7
cdr3_aa: CASSLVVSEAFF; v_call: TRBV11-2; d_call: NA; j_call: TRBJ1-1
cdr3_aa: CASSAGDRRSYEQYF; v_call: TRBV6-1; d_call: TRBD1; j_call: TRBJ2-7
cdr3_aa: CASSFAGLPGGYTF; v_call: TRBV5-1; d_call: NA; j_call: TRBJ1-2
cdr3_aa: CASSLAFGEPQPFF; v_call: TRBV5-1; d_call: NA; j_call: TRBJ1-1
cdr3_aa: CASRRSLAGEETQYF; v_call: TRBV6-6; d_call: TRBD2; j_call: TRBJ2-5